The clone carrying this T cell receptor beta chain occurred once. Its antigen is not identified. The data were obtained in a study of graft-versus-host responses after intestinal transplantation. In the study overall: Grafts that recipients had were multivisceral, liver-intestinal, or isolated intestinal transplants. Recipients uniformly received anti-thymocyte globulin induction, followed by tacrolimus and steroids for about three years.

Overall study results and limits: Individuals who had graft-donor T cell macrochimerism had allografts that showed high graft-versus-host to host-versus-graft clonal ratios. GvH clones surfaced in recipient marrow, some emerging earlier in ileum or blood.

Some clones are missing from TCRdb's copy, which holds only in-frame ones; the method was immunoSEQ multiplex PCR. The sample carries roughly 45,000 clones, about 94% recorded once. CDR3 length: 10 amino acids. Per the germline V gene, CDR1 is MNHEY and CDR2 is SVGAGI. V shed 9 bases and J shed 5 bases, with 6 bases lying between them. The receptor's source is a human patient who received an intestinal transplant, so some T cells may come from the graft donor. The chain links TRBV6-5 to TRBJ2-3; D call uncertain. Specimen: PBMCs, collected more than 310 days after intestinal transplant. The CDR3 DNA follows: TGTGCCAGAAAAAGAGATACGCAGTATTTT. The encoded protein is CARKRDTQYF.